This TCR beta chain was captured by sequencing in a study of blood T cell repertoires in COVID-19. Study in general: Samples came from the United States, Italy and Spain, spanning acute and convalescent COVID-19. Sample material is recorded as cDNA or gDNA derived from T cells, B-cell-depleted T cells, or PBMCs.

The V and J ends lost 2 bases and 8 bases respectively, with 12 bases between them. Germline V gives CDR1 LNHNV, CDR2 YYDKDF (reference sequence). The CDR3 totals 14 residues. Source study methods: Amplification of reference gene primers was used by the study to estimate nucleated cell counts. Sequenced by immunoSEQ multiplex PCR; TCRdb stores in-frame clones only, minus some. V and J calls and clone size are those listed in that table; D and trimming were worked out from the DNA. The sample holds some 30,000 clones, 65% to 90% seen once. This receptor was taken from a human donor in a cohort sampled during active COVID-19. The chain carries TRBV15 and TRBJ1-4; D may be TRBD1 (5 bases). The specimen sequenced was peripheral blood. The CDR3 reads CATSRTRTNEKLFF. For the CDR3, the DNA is TGTGCCACCAGCAGAACACGGACAAACGAAAAACTGTTTTTT.